This T cell receptor (beta chain) originates from a study of early T cells in non-severe SARS-CoV-2 infection. Background on the study: From unsorted whole blood, bulk RNA was sequenced, and the chains remained unpaired. General study points: Anti-spike CD8 responses were favored in VDJdb matching, and private and CD4 specificities were missed.

A remark on this clonotype: Its antigen is not identified.

The CDR3 runs to 14 residues. Trimming removed 4 bases from V and 3 bases from J; junction bases left unmatched: 5. Germline V gene data show CDR1 as SGHDN and CDR2 as FVKESK. Unique molecular identifiers were attached to individual cDNA molecules. One entry per CDR3 protein, called by TCRdb with MiXCR from the 5' RACE reads. The sample has over 90,000 distinct CDR3 sequences; roughly 12% are singletons. V and J are TRBV14 and TRBJ1-2; the match to TRBD1 covers 7 bases. The sample consisted of whole blood, taken at baseline. This receptor was taken from an adult who was a healthcare worker with PCR-confirmed SARS-CoV-2 infection or an uninfected control (not recorded which). The CDR3 here is CASSRVQGDYGYTF. The CDR3 DNA is TGTGCCAGCAGCCGAGTTCAGGGGGACTATGGCTACACCTTC.